What follows is one T cell receptor beta chain and its context. This entry belongs to a study of blood T cell repertoires in COVID-19. As handled by the study authors: From reference gene primer amplification, estimates of nucleated cell counts were derived. The table came from immunoSEQ multiplex PCR; TCRdb's copy has only in-frame clones and leaves some out. D and trimming come from the DNA, and the V and J calls and clone size come from that table. The sample has about 73,000 clones, 90% seen once; the top ten hold over 4%. This CDR3 spans 15 amino acids. The trim removed 2 bases at V and 3 bases at J, leaving 1 base unmatched. Germline CDR1 reads MDHEN; CDR2 reads SYDVKM.

Sequenced material: peripheral blood. The source is a woman aged 18 to 35 with acute or convalescent COVID-19. This chain links TRBV28 with TRBJ1-4; 9 positions agree with TRBD1. For the CDR3, the DNA is TGTGCCAGCAGTTTAAGGGACAGGGCTAATGAAAAACTGTTTTTT. Encoded protein: CASSLRDRANEKLFF.